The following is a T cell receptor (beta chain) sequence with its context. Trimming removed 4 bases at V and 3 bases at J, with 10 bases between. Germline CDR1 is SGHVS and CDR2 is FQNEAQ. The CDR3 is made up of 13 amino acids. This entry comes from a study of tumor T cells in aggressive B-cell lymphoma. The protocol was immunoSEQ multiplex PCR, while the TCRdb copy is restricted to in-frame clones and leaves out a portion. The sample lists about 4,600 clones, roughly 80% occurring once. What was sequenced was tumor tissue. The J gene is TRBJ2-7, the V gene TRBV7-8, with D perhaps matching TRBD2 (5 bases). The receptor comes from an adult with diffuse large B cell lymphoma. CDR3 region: CASSWGAGYEQYF. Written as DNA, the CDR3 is TGTGCCAGCAGCTGGGGAGCTGGCTACGAGCAGTACTTC.